The present T cell receptor (beta chain) was sequenced within a study of graft-versus-host responses after intestinal transplantation. Measured with immunoSEQ multiplex PCR; TCRdb has only the in-frame clones, and not every one. This sample has 65,000 to 100,000 clones; around 93% occur once, and the top ten carry roughly 0.37%. Concerning this clone: Its specificity is unknown.

The CDR3 is made up of 13 amino acids. V was clipped by 2 bases and J by 4 bases, with 8 bases between them. From germline, CDR1 is SEHNR and CDR2 FQNEAQ (reference sequence). The sequence was collected from a human donor who was the organ donor for an intestinal transplant. The rearrangement links TRBV7-9 to TRBJ1-2, with D maybe TRBD1 (5 bases). Specimen: unstimulated CD8+ T cells sorted from spleen or lymph node cells, collected before transplant. CDR3 DNA: TGTGCCAGCAGCTTATGGCAGGGCTATGGCTACACCTTC. Amino acids: CASSLWQGYGYTF. The full variable domain, its missing parts supplied by reference TRBV7-9 and TRBJ1-2, is DTGVSQNPRHKITKRGQNVTFRCDPISEHNRLYWYRQTLGQGPEFLTYFQNEAQLEKSRLLSDRFSAERPKGSFSTLEIQRTEQGDSAMYLCASSLWQGYGYTFGSGTRLTVV.